What follows are 9 T cell receptor beta chains derived from one specimen sequenced in a study of T cell changes during pregnancy in multiple sclerosis. Repertoires were generated with immunoSEQ multiplex PCR, while TCRdb's copy carries only in-frame clones and drops some. The sample carries some 48,000 clones, approximately 95% recorded once. Sequenced here: CD8+ T cells from peripheral blood mononuclear cells, sampled in the first trimester of pregnancy. The receptors were gathered from a female donor with multiple sclerosis, enrolled in a pregnancy study.

V gene TRBV27 combines with J gene TRBJ2-5; D is unresolved. The V end lost 0 bases, the J end lost 3 bases, and 8 bases lay between the germline ends. This CDR3 contains 14 residues. The germline gives CDR1 MNHEY, CDR2 SMNVEV (reference sequence). Here the CDR3 reads CASSLSMSEETQYF. In DNA form, the CDR3 reads TGTGCCAGCAGTTTATCGATGTCAGAAGAGACCCAGTACTTC.

V and J are TRBV11-2 and TRBJ2-4; D remains ambiguous. Trimming took off 4 bases at V and 1 base at J, with 17 bases between the two ends. CDR3 length equals 17 residues. Germline lookup yields CDR1 SGHAT and CDR2 FQNNGV. This chain's CDR3 is CASSSSTLPPAKNIQYF. The DNA of the CDR3 is TGTGCCAGCAGCTCCTCCACTTTACCACCGGCCAAAAACATTCAGTACTTC.

The rearrangement joins TRBV6-5 to TRBJ2-7; 8 bases are shared with TRBD2. The germline CDR1 and CDR2 sequences are MNHEY and SVGAGI. This CDR3 is built from 13 residues. The V and J ends lost 8 bases and 0 bases, in that order; junction bases with no gene match: 3. Written as DNA, the CDR3 is TGTGCCAGCCGACTAGCGAGCTCCTACGAGCAGTACTTC. As protein: CASRLASSYEQYF.

The genes are TRBV7-9 and TRBJ2-1, with 7 bases identical to TRBD1. The V gene end was trimmed by 1 base and the J gene end by 7 bases; junction bases not matched to a gene: 7. CDR3 length: 15 amino acids. The germline V gene encodes CDR1 SEHNR and CDR2 FQNEAQ (reference sequence). The CDR3 DNA is TGTGCCAGCAGCTTAGGAGGGGGCGTGCGAAATGAGCAGTTCTTC. Translating gives CASSLGGGVRNEQFF.

J is TRBJ1-1 and V is TRBV7-9; D ambiguous. Between the trimmed V and J ends, which lost 5 bases and 1 base, there was a span of 11 bases. CDR1 is SEHNR and CDR2 is FQNEAQ in the germline V gene (reference sequence). CDR3 length: 14 amino acids. CDR3 sequence reads: CASSPRRGNTEAFF. DNA for the CDR3: TGTGCCAGCAGCCCGAGACGGGGGAACACTGAAGCTTTCTTT.

This chain links TRBV19 with TRBJ2-1; 8 nucleotides match TRBD2. CDR3 length: 17 amino acids. The V and J ends lost 8 bases and 7 bases, in that order; junction bases with no gene match: 19. Germline CDR1 is LNHDA and CDR2 is SQIVND (reference sequence). CDR3 amino acids: CASGGEGGRTTVNEQFF. In DNA, the CDR3 is TGTGCCAGTGGGGGGGAGGGCGGGAGGACGACGGTGAATGAGCAGTTCTTC.

The chain carries TRBV27 and TRBJ2-7; D uncertain. V dropped 3 bases and J dropped 0 bases, with 3 bases sitting between them. Germline assignment: CDR1 MNHEY and CDR2 SMNVEV (reference sequence). The CDR3 is made up of 12 amino acids. In DNA, the CDR3 is TGTGCCAGCAGTTTCCTCTCCTACGAGCAGTACTTC. This gives the protein CASSFLSYEQYF.

The chain is built from TRBV11-3 and TRBJ2-7; 7 positions agree with TRBD2. The CDR3 contains 14 residues. V lost 5 bases and J lost 2; bases outside the gene matches: 6. In germline, CDR1 is SGHNT, CDR2 YENEEA. The CDR3 DNA follows: TGTGCCAGCAGCCCTAGCGGTTTTGCCTACGAGCAGTACTTC. Protein sequence: CASSPSGFAYEQYF.

The J gene is TRBJ1-1, the V gene TRBV7-8, with 7 bases identical to TRBD1. J was trimmed by 4 bases and V by 5 bases; bases with no gene match: 7. The CDR3 length is 14 residues. Germline loops: CDR1 SGHVS, CDR2 FQNEAQ. CDR3 nucleotides: TGTGCCAGCAGCCTAGGGGGCTGGGGCACTGAAGCTTTCTTT. Residues: CASSLGGWGTEAFF.